The 13 T cell receptor beta chains below all came from one sample that was sequenced in a study of neurological immune-mediated disorders. TCRdb called the 5' RACE reads again in MiXCR, with one record for every CDR3 protein. In the table there are about 79,000 distinct CDR3 sequences, over 12% of which are singletons. The sequenced material came from PBMCs. The receptors shown here come from a woman aged 50 to 60 in good health.

In its sample, this clonotype was seen many times. The chain has TRBV20-1 and TRBJ2-5; 10 bases line up with TRBD2. Per germline, CDR1 DFQATT and CDR2 SNEGSKA (reference sequence). The CDR3 is 16 residues long. After removal of 0 bases from V and 2 bases from J, the junction contained 6 bases not matched to a gene. Here the CDR3 DNA reads TGCAGTGCTAGAGATCACCTAGCGGGGGATCAAGAGACCCAGTACTTC. It yields the protein CSARDHLAGDQETQYF.

This clonotype was counted a single time. The CDR3 spells CASSPQLAGGHQETQYF. The CDR3 bases are TGTGCCAGCAGTCCACAACTAGCGGGGGGACACCAAGAGACCCAGTACTTC. The chain uses TRBV27 and TRBJ2-5; TRBD2 matches 12 bases. The V gene's germline CDR1 is MNHEY and CDR2 SMNVEV (reference sequence). Trimming cost V 5 bases and J 0 bases; bases outside gene matches: 7. The CDR3 extends over 17 amino acids.

There are many counts of this clonotype. The chain recombines TRBV5-1 with TRBJ2-1; D is unclear. Germline V gene sequence: CDR1 SGHRS, CDR2 YFSETQ. Trimming pared 1 base from V and 6 bases from J, leaving 2 bases between. This CDR3 is built from 11 residues. CDR3 in DNA: TGCGCCAGCAGCTTGATCAATGAGCAGTTCTTC. The encoded protein is CASSLINEQFF.

In its sample, this clonotype was seen many times. The genes are TRBV12-3 or TRBV12-4 and TRBJ1-5; 8 positions match TRBD1. V lost 5 bases and J lost 3; bases outside the gene matches: 6. There are 15 residues in the CDR3. The DNA for the CDR3 is TGTGCCAGCAGTCCTCCAGGGGGCCCCAATCAGCCCCAGCATTTT. It specifies CASSPPGGPNQPQHF.

This clonotype was detected many times. The V call is TRBV7-2, the J call TRBJ1-5; possible D gene TRBD1, 6 bases. Germline assignment: CDR1 SGHTA and CDR2 FQGNSA. Trimming took 1 base from V and 2 from J, leaving 9 bases between them. The CDR3 extends over 15 amino acids. CDR3 residues: CASSLVSGGNQPQHF. In nucleotides, the CDR3 is TGTGCCAGCAGCTTAGTTTCAGGGGGCAATCAGCCCCAGCATTTT.

This clonotype has ten or more counts. This rearrangement joins TRBV5-1 to TRBJ2-1; 12 bases agree with TRBD2. The V gene end was trimmed by 0 bases and the J gene end by 8 bases; junction bases not matched to a gene: 6. Germline CDR1 SGHRS, CDR2 YFSETQ. The CDR3 contains 16 residues. DNA of the CDR3: TGCGCCAGCAGCTTGGCCGGGACTAGCGGGTTCGATGAGCAGTTCTTC. Its protein product is CASSLAGTSGFDEQFF.

This clonotype was seen repeatedly, ten times or more. DNA for the CDR3: TGTGCCAGCAGCTCCCCGGGACGTGGCTCCTACAATGAGCAGTTCTTC. The encoded protein is CASSSPGRGSYNEQFF. This chain connects TRBV5-6 to TRBJ2-1; possibly TRBD1 or TRBD2 for D (5 bases each). This CDR3 has 16 residues. V was pared by 3 bases and J by 0 bases, with 13 bases between. CDR1 SGHDT and CDR2 YYEEEE come from the germline V gene.

About this clonotype itself: A much larger clone lies one base from this, so it may be a read error. The chain combines TRBV20-1 with TRBJ2-3; D tentatively fits TRBD1 or TRBD2 (5 bases each). The CDR3 has 13 residues. Germline assignment: CDR1 DFQATT and CDR2 SNEGSKA (reference sequence). CDR3 protein: CSADRGSTDTRYF. In DNA form, the CDR3 reads TGCAGTGCAGACAGAGGGAGCACAGATACGCGGTATTTT.

This clonotype has a count of ten or more. The rearrangement uses TRBV5-1 and TRBJ1-1, with D perhaps matching TRBD1 (5 bases). The germline V and J ends were trimmed by 4 bases and 3 bases, with 10 bases remaining between them. The CDR3 length is 13 residues. The germline CDR1 and CDR2 sequences are SGHRS and YFSETQ. CDR3 amino acids: CASSPTVDTEAFF. The CDR3 nucleotides are TGCGCCAGCAGCCCGACAGTCGACACTGAAGCTTTCTTT.

This clonotype has ten or more counts. The chain combines TRBV7-2 with TRBJ1-4, with D tentatively TRBD1 (5 bases). Trimming left V 0 bases short and J 7 bases short, with 15 bases between. The CDR3 has 16 residues. Germline loops: CDR1 SGHTA, CDR2 FQGNSA. CDR3 residues: CASSLALVGRVEKLFF. The CDR3 nucleotides are TGTGCCAGCAGCTTAGCACTCGTGGGCAGGGTTGAAAAACTGTTTTTT.

This clonotype showed up many times. The V call is TRBV5-5, the J call TRBJ1-5; 10 nucleotides align to TRBD1. Germline V gene sequence: CDR1 SGHKS, CDR2 YYEKEE (reference sequence). The CDR3 length is 15 residues. V trimming: 2 bases; J trimming: 5 bases; junction bases outside the gene matches: 4. This CDR3 is CASSFVTGGDQPQHF. The DNA of the CDR3 is TGTGCCAGCAGCTTTGTGACAGGGGGCGATCAGCCCCAGCATTTT.

The chain carries TRBV7-2 and TRBJ1-2; 8 nucleotides line up with TRBD1. Unmatched junction bases numbered 11, after V lost 6 bases and J lost 2 bases. Germline CDR1 and CDR2: SGHTA and FQGNSA. The CDR3 extends over 16 amino acids. CDR3 amino acids: CASSRQGIRTNYGYTF. The CDR3 coding sequence is TGTGCCAGCAGTCGACAGGGGATACGCACCAACTATGGCTACACCTTC.

This clonotype was seen more than once but under ten times. The chain recombines TRBV7-2 with TRBJ2-2; 7 bases agree with TRBD2. Trimming cost V 5 bases and J 4 bases; bases outside gene matches: 7. CDR1 and CDR2 (germline): SGHTA, FQGNSA. The length of the CDR3 is 15 residues. This chain's CDR3 is CASSPLPGGTGELFF. The DNA for the CDR3 is TGTGCCAGCAGCCCACTCCCGGGGGGCACCGGGGAGCTGTTTTTT. The entire variable domain, with the rest obtained from reference TRBV7-2 and TRBJ2-2, is as follows: GAGVSQSPSNKVTEKGKDVELRCDPISGHTALYWYRQSLGQGLEFLIYFQGNSAPDKSGLPSDRFSAERTGGSVSTLTIQRTQQEDSAVYLCASSPLPGGTGELFFGEGSRLTVL.